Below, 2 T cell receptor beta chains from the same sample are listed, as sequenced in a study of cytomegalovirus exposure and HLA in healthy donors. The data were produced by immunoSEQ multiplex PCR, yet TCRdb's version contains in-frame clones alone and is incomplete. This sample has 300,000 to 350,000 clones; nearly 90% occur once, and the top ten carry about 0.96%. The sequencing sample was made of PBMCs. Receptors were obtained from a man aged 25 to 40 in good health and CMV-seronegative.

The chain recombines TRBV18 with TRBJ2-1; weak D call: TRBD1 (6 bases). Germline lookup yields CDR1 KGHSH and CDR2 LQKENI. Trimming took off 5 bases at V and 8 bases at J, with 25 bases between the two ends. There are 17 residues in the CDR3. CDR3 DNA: TGTGCCAGCTCATGGATCGGACAGCCTGGGATATTGGATGAGCAGTTCTTC. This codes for CASSWIGQPGILDEQFF.

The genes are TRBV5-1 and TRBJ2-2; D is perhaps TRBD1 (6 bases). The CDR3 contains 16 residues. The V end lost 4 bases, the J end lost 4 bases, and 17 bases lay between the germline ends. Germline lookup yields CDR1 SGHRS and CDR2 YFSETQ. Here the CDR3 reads CASSRVGQNPTGELFF. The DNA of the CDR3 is TGCGCCAGCAGCCGGGTTGGACAGAACCCCACCGGGGAGCTGTTTTTT.